These T cell receptor beta chains were read from a single sample in a study of blood T cell repertoires in COVID-19. Sequencing used immunoSEQ multiplex PCR; TCRdb keeps in-frame clones, though not all of them. The sample lists 300,000 to 500,000 clones, around nine tenths occurring once. Sequenced input: PBMCs or T cells enriched from blood (not recorded which). The receptor source for this set is a woman aged 25 to 39 with acute COVID-19. Both conserved end residues are trimmed from each CDR3. The order of the fields is V gene, J gene, clone size, CDR3 protein. The size entry is marked missing in some rows and otherwise reads once, few, many or a size class.

v_call: TRBV7-8
j_call: TRBJ1-3
clone_size: .
cdr3_aa: ASSRPGGSGNTIY

v_call: TRBV6-6
j_call: TRBJ2-7
clone_size: .
cdr3_aa: ASSRGGTLEQY

v_call: TRBV5-1
j_call: TRBJ1-4
clone_size: .
cdr3_aa: ASSYAGTDMMF

v_call: TRBV7-2
j_call: TRBJ2-2
clone_size: .
cdr3_aa: ASSLAQGANGELF

v_call: TRBV24-1
j_call: TRBJ1-6
clone_size: once
cdr3_aa: ATSAQVGSPLH

v_call: TRBV3-1/TRBV3-2
j_call: TRBJ1-1
clone_size: .
cdr3_aa: ASSYLRGTEAF

v_call: TRBV4-3
j_call: TRBJ1-1
clone_size: once
cdr3_aa: ASSQGRQAPNTEAF

v_call: TRBV10-3
j_call: TRBJ2-2
clone_size: once
cdr3_aa: AIRKGLAGDTGELF

v_call: TRBV5-1
j_call: TRBJ2-1
clone_size: .
cdr3_aa: ASSLPGGQGNEQF

v_call: TRBV19
j_call: TRBJ2-4
clone_size: .
cdr3_aa: ASRRTALNIQY

v_call: TRBV19
j_call: TRBJ1-5
clone_size: once
cdr3_aa: ASSIGDILPAHQPQH

v_call: TRBV3-1/TRBV3-2
j_call: TRBJ2-7
clone_size: .
cdr3_aa: ASSQDVREQY

v_call: TRBV18
j_call: TRBJ1-2
clone_size: .
cdr3_aa: ASSPQPDTNYGYT

v_call: TRBV6-2/TRBV6-3
j_call: TRBJ2-5
clone_size: few
cdr3_aa: ASSYSGLAGTQY

v_call: TRBV5-1
j_call: TRBJ2-3
clone_size: .
cdr3_aa: ASSLGLSERSTDTQY

v_call: TRBV4-1
j_call: TRBJ2-1
clone_size: once
cdr3_aa: ASSPLLAGGPYNEQF

v_call: TRBV10-3
j_call: TRBJ1-1
clone_size: .
cdr3_aa: AISEFGQGGATEAF

v_call: TRBV7-2
j_call: TRBJ2-4
clone_size: .
cdr3_aa: ASSGRAGADIQY

v_call: TRBV13
j_call: TRBJ2-7
clone_size: .
cdr3_aa: ASSLGGGHSYEQY